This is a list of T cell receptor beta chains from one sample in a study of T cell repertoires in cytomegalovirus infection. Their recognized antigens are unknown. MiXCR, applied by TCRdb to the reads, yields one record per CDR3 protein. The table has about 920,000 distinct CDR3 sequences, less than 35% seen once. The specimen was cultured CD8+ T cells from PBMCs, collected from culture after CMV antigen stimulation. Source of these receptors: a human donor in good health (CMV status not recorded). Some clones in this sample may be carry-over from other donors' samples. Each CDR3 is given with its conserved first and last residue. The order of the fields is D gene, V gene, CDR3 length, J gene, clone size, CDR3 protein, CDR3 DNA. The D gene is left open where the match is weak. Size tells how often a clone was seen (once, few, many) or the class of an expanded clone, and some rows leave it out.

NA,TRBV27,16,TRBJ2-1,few,CASSSLTGGENNEQFF,TGTGCCAGCAGTTCCCTTACAGGGGGGGAAAACAATGAGCAGTTCTTC
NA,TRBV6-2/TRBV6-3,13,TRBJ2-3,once,CASRSFGPDTQYF,TGTGCCAGCAGGTCCTTCGGCCCAGATACGCAGTATTTT
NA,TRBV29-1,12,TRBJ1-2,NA,CSTRQDPYGYTF,TGCAGCACCCGACAGGACCCCTATGGCTACACCTTC
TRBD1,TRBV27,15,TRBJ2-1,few,CASSLYRGFYNEQFF,TGTGCCAGCAGTTTATACAGGGGGTTCTACAATGAGCAGTTCTTC
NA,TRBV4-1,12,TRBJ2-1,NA,CASSQANSEQFF,TGCGCCAGCAGCCAAGCGAACAGTGAGCAGTTCTTC
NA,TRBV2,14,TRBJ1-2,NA,CASSVGQGNYGYTF,TGTGCCAGCAGTGTGGGGCAGGGTAACTATGGCTACACCTTC
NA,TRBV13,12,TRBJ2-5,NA,CASSISWETQYF,TGTGCCAGCAGCATCAGTTGGGAGACCCAGTACTTC
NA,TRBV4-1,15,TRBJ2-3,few,CASSQVGRGPDTQYF,TGCGCCAGCAGCCAAGTTGGCAGGGGCCCAGATACGCAGTATTTT
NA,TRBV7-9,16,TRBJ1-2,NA,CASSLARAGDNYGYTF,TGTGCCAGCAGCTTAGCGAGGGCAGGGGACAACTATGGCTACACCTTC
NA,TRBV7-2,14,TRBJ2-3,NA,CASSLGVGADTQYF,TGTGCCAGCAGCTTAGGGGTCGGCGCAGATACGCAGTATTTT
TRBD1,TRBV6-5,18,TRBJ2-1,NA,CASSYGTGPMSSYNEQFF,TGTGCCAGCAGTTATGGGACAGGGCCTATGAGCTCCTACAATGAGCAGTTCTTC
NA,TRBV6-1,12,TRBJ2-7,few,CASIGFSYEQYF,TGTGCCAGCATCGGATTCTCCTACGAGCAGTACTTC
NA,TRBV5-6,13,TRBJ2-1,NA,CASSLPAANEQFF,TGTGCCAGCAGCTTGCCGGCGGCTAATGAGCAGTTCTTC
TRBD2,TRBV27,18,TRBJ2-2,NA,CASSLGIAGGLNTGKLFF,TGTGCCAGCAGTTTAGGGATAGCGGGGGGACTGAACACCGGGAAGCTGTTTTTT
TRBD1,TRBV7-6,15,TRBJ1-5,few,CASSLGQGGHQPQHF,TGTGCCAGCAGCTTAGGGCAGGGGGGTCATCAGCCCCAGCATTTT
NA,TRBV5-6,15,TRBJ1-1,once,CASTSNGRKNTEAFF,TGTGCCAGCACCTCGAATGGCAGGAAGAACACTGAAGCTTTTTTT
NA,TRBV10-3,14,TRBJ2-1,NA,CAIRRGDSYNEQFF,TGTGCCATCAGGAGGGGGGATTCCTACAATGAGCAGTTCTTC
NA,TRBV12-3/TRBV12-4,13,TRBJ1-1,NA,CASRLGWGTEAFF,TGTGCCAGCAGGTTGGGTTGGGGCACTGAAGCTTTCTTT
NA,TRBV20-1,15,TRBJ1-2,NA,CSARDRQADNYGYTF,TGCAGTGCTAGAGATAGACAAGCGGATAACTATGGCTACACCTTC
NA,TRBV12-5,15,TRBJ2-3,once,CASGLTPTTPDTQYF,TGTGCTAGTGGCCTGACCCCCACAACTCCAGATACGCAGTATTTT
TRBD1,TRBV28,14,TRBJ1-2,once,CAGSFYEGAGGYTF,TGTGCCGGCAGTTTCTATGAGGGGGCCGGGGGCTACACCTTC
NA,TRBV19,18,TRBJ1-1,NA,CASSPGTFARFLNTEAFF,TGTGCCAGTAGTCCCGGGACTTTCGCGCGCTTTTTGAACACTGAAGCTTTCTTT
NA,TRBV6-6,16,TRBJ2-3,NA,CASRRNQKTATDTQYF,TGTGCCAGCAGGCGTAATCAGAAAACAGCCACAGATACGCAGTATTTT
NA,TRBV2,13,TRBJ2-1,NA,CASSDAGHYEQFF,TGTGCCAGCAGTGATGCGGGACATTATGAGCAGTTCTTC
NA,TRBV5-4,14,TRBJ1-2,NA,CASRHIQGTYGYTF,TGTGCCAGCAGACATATACAGGGTACCTATGGCTACACCTTC
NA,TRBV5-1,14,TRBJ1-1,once,CASSGGHGNTEAFF,TGCGCCAGCAGCGGGGGACATGGGAACACTGAAGCTTTCTTT
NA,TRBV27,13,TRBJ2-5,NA,CASSFGTIETQYF,TGTGCCAGCAGTTTCGGGACAATAGAGACCCAGTACTTC
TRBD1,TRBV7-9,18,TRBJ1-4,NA,CASSLATGDLGTNEKLFF,TGTGCCAGCAGCTTGGCTACAGGGGACCTAGGGACTAATGAAAAACTGTTTTTT
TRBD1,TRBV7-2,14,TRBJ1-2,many,CASSRDRGRDGYTF,TGTGCCAGCAGCCGGGACAGGGGGCGTGATGGCTACACCTTC
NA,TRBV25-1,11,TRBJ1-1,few,CATSLGTEAFF,TGTGCCACCTCCCTGGGCACTGAAGCTTTCTTT
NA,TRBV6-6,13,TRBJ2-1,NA,CASSSDSLGEQFF,TGTGCCAGCAGCTCGGATTCACTGGGTGAGCAGTTCTTC
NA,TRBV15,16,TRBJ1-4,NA,CATSKGKPTDIEKLFF,TGTGCCACCAGCAAGGGAAAGCCGACCGATATTGAAAAACTGTTTTTT
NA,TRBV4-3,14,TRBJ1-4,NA,CASSQVVQGGRLFF,TGCGCCAGCAGCCAAGTAGTCCAGGGAGGGAGACTGTTTTTT
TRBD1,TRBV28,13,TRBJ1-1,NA,CASSEQGDTEAFF,TGTGCCAGCAGTGAACAGGGGGACACTGAAGCTTTCTTT
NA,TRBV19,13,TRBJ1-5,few,CASSMPDKKPQHF,TGTGCCAGTAGTATGCCCGATAAGAAGCCCCAGCATTTT
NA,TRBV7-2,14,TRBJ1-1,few,CASSPPGATAEAFF,TGTGCCAGCAGCCCCCCGGGGGCTACCGCGGAAGCTTTCTTT
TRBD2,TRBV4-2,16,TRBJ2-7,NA,CASSQDHAGGSYEQYF,TGTGCCAGCAGCCAAGATCATGCGGGGGGTTCCTACGAGCAGTACTTC
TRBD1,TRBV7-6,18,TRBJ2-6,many,CASSLGPGTGTGANVLTF,TGTGCCAGCAGCTTAGGTCCCGGGACAGGGACCGGGGCCAACGTCCTGACTTTC
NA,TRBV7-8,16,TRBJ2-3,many,CASSWRVGQGISTQYF,TGTGCCAGCAGCTGGAGGGTAGGGCAGGGTATTAGTACGCAGTATTTT
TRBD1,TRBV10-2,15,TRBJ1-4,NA,CASSRDRGTNEKLFF,TGCGCCAGCAGCCGGGACAGGGGGACTAATGAAAAACTGTTTTTT
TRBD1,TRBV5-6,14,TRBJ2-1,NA,CASSSGTGLHEQFF,TGTGCCAGCAGCTCCGGGACAGGGTTGCATGAGCAGTTCTTC
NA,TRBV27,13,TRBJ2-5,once,CASSLGPNRDQYF,TGTGCCAGCAGTCTGGGCCCTAACCGTGACCAGTACTTC
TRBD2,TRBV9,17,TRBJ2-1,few,CASSGRGVGPESREQFF,TGTGCCAGCAGCGGACGGGGGGTGGGGCCCGAGAGTCGTGAGCAGTTCTTC
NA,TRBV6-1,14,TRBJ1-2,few,CASSPQEWDYGYTF,TGTGCCAGCAGCCCCCAGGAATGGGACTATGGCTACACCTTC
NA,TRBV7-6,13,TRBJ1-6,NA,CASSDEGDSPLHF,TGTGCCAGCAGCGACGAAGGGGATTCACCCCTCCACTTT
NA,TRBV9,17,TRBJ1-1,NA,CASSVESRGGMNTEAFF,TGTGCCAGCAGCGTAGAATCGAGGGGAGGTATGAACACTGAAGCTTTCTTT
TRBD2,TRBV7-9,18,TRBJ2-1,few,CASSYRTSGGLSYNEQFF,TGTGCCAGCAGCTACCGGACTAGCGGGGGGCTCTCCTACAATGAGCAGTTCTTC
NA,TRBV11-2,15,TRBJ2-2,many,CASSLEWPLEGELFF,TGTGCCAGCAGCTTAGAGTGGCCATTGGAGGGGGAGCTGTTTTTT
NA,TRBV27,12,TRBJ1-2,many,CASSKGGGDYTF,TGTGCCAGCAGTAAGGGGGGAGGAGACTACACCTTC
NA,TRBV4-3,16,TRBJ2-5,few,CASSQEIGPGQGTQYF,TGCGCCAGCAGCCAAGAAATAGGGCCTGGGCAGGGGACCCAGTACTTC
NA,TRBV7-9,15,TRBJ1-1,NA,CASSLGPGVRAEAFF,TGTGCCAGCAGCTTAGGTCCAGGGGTGAGAGCTGAAGCTTTCTTT
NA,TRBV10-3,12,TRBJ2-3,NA,CAISESVDTQYF,TGTGCCATCAGTGAGTCGGTTGATACGCAGTATTTT
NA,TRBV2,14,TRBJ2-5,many,CASSEVAAGETQYF,TGTGCCAGCAGTGAGGTGGCCGCGGGAGAGACCCAGTACTTC
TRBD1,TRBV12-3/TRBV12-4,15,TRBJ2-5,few,CASSTWDQGEETQYF,TGTGCCAGCAGCACCTGGGATCAGGGGGAAGAGACCCAGTACTTC
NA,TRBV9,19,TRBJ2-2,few,CASSVNPSPEQWNTGELFF,TGTGCCAGCAGCGTGAACCCCAGTCCCGAACAATGGAACACCGGGGAGCTGTTTTTT